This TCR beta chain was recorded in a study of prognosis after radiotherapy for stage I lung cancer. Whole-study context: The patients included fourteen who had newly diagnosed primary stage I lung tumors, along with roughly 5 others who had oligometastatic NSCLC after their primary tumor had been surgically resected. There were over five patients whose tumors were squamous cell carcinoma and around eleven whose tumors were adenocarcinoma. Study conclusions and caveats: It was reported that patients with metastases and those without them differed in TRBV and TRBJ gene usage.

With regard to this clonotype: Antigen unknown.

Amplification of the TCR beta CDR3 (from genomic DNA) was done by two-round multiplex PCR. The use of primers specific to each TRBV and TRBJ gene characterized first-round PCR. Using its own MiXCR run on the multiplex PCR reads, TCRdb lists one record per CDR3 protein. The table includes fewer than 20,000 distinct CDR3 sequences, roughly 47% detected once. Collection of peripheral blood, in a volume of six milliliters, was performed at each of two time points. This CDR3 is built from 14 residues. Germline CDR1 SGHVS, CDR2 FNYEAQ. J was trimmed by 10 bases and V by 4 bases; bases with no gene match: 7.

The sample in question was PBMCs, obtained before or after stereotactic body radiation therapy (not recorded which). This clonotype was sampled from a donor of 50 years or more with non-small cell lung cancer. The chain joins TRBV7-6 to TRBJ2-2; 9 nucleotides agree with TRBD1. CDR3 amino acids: CASSSGTGQVELFF. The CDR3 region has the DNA TGTGCCAGCAGCTCCGGGACAGGGCAGGTGGAGCTGTTTTTT.